These T cell receptor beta chains were read from a single sample in a study of cytomegalovirus exposure and HLA in healthy donors. Clones were read by immunoSEQ multiplex PCR, and TCRdb kept only the in-frame ones, dropping some. There are 250,000 or so clones in the sample; around 90% occur only once, and around 1.7% lies in the top ten. Sample: PBMCs. The receptors come from a girl aged 2 to 9 in good health and CMV-seronegative. Each CDR3 is given without its conserved first and last residue. Each record gives: V gene, J gene, D gene, CDR3 length, CDR3 protein. The D gene is left open where the match is weak.

>TRBV13|TRBJ2-7|TRBD2|12
ASSPGGRPYEQY
>TRBV9|TRBJ1-1|TRBD1|14
ASSVSRDRLNTEAF
>TRBV19|TRBJ1-4|NA|14
ASSIGQVATNEKLF
>TRBV4-2|TRBJ2-2|TRBD2|18
ASSQVRPGLAGVGTGELF
>TRBV6-1|TRBJ1-1|NA|14
ASSERGGGAFGEAF
>TRBV9|TRBJ2-1|TRBD2|11
ASSENLAAEQF
>TRBV9|TRBJ2-2|TRBD2|14
ASSFGAGLVAGELF
>TRBV10-1|TRBJ2-3|TRBD2|13
ASRTGLAGTDTQY
>TRBV6-1|TRBJ2-7|NA|13
ASSHPAGASYEQY
>TRBV14|TRBJ2-1|NA|14
ASSQVPSHFYNEQF
>TRBV6-5|TRBJ2-2|NA|13
ASSYFRTNTGELF
>TRBV6-1|TRBJ1-1|TRBD1|11
AGTQGRRAEAF
>TRBV7-9|TRBJ1-4|NA|14
ASSFRTPATNEKLF
>TRBV28|TRBJ1-1|NA|11
ASSQQGRTEAF